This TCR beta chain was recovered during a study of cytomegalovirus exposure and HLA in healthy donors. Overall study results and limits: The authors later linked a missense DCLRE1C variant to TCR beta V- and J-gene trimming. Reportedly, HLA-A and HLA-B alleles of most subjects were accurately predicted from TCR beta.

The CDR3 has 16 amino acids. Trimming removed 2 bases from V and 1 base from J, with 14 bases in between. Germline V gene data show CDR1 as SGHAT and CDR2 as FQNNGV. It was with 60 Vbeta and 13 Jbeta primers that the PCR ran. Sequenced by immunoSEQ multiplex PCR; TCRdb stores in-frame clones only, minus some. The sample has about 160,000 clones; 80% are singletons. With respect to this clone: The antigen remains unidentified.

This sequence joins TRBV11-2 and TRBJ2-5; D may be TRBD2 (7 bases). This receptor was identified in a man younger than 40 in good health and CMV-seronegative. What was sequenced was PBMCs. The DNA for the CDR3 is TGTGCCAGCAGCTTAAGGGGGGGGCGGGGCCAAGAGACCCAGTACTTC. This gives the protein CASSLRGGRGQETQYF.